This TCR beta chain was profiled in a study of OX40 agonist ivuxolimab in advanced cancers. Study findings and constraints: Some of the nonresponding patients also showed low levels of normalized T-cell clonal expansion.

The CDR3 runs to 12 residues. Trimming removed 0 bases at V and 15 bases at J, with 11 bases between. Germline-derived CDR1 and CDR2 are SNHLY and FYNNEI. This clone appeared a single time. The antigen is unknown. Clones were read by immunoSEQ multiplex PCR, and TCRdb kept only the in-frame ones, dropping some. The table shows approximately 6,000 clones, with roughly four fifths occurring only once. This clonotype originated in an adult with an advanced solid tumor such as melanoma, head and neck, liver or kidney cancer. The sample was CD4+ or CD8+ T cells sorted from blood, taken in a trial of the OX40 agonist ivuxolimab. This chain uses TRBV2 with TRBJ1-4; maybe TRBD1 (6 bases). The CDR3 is CASSEAPAGVFF. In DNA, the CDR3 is TGTGCCAGCAGTGAAGCGCCGGCAGGGGTGTTTTTT. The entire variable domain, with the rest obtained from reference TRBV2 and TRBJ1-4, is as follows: EPEVTQTPSHQVTQMGQEVILRCVPISNHLYFYWYRQILGQKVEFLVSFYNNEISEKSEIFDDQFSVERPDGSNFTLKIRSTKLEDSAMYFCASSEAPAGVFFGSGTQLSVL.